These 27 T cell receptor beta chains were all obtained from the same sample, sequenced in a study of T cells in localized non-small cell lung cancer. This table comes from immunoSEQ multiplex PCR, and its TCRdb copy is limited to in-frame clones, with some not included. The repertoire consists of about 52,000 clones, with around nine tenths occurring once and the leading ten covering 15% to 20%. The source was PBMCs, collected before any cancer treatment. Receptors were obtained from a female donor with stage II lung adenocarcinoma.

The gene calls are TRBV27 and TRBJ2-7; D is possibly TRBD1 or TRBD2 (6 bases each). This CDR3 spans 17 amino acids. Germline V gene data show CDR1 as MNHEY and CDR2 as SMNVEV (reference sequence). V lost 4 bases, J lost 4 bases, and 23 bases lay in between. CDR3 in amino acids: CASSYSSGHWGRYEQYF. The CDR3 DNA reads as TGTGCCAGCAGTTACTCATCGGGACACTGGGGGAGGTACGAGCAGTACTTC.

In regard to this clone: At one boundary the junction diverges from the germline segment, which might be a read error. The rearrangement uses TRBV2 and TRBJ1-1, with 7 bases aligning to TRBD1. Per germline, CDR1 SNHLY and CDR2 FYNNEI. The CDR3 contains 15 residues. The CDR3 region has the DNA TGTGCCAGCAGTCAAGCGACAGGGAGGGCGACTGAAGCTTTCTTT. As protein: CASSQATGRATEAFF.

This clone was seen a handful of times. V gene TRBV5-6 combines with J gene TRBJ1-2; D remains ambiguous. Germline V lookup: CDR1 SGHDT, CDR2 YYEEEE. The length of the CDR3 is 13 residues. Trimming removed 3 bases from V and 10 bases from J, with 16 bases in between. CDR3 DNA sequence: TGTGCCAGCAGCTATGGGCAGGAGGACCCCTACACCTTC. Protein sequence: CASSYGQEDPYTF.

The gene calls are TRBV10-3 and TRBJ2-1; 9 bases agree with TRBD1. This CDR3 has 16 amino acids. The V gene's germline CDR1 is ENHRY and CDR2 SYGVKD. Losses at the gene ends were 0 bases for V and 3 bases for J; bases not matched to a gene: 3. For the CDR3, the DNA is TGTGCCATCAGTGAGTCGGGACAGGGAAACTACAATGAGCAGTTCTTC. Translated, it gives CAISESGQGNYNEQFF.

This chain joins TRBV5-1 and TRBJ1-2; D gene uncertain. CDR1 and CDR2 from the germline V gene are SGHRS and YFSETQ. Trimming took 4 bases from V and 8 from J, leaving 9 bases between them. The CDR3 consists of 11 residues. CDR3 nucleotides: TGCGCCAGCAGCGCCGGTCGCGGCTACACCTTC. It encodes CASSAGRGYTF.

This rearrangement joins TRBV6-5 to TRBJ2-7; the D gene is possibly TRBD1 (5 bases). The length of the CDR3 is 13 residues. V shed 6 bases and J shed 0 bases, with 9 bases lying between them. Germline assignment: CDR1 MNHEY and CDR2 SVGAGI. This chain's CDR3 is CASRRQFSYEQYF. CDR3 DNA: TGTGCCAGCAGGAGACAGTTCTCCTACGAGCAGTACTTC.

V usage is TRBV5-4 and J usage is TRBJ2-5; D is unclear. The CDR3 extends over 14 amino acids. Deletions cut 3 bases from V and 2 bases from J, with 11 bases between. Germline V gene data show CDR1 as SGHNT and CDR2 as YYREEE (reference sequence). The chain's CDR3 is CASSSAEWQETQYF. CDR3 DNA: TGTGCCAGCAGCTCCGCCGAATGGCAAGAGACCCAGTACTTC.

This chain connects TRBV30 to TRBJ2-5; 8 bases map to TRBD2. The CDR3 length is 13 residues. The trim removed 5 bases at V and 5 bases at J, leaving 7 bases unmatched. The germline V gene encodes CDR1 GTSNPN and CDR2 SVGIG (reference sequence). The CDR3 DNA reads TGTGCCTGGTTTGGCGGGGGGTTGGAGACCCAGTACTTC. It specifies CAWFGGGLETQYF.

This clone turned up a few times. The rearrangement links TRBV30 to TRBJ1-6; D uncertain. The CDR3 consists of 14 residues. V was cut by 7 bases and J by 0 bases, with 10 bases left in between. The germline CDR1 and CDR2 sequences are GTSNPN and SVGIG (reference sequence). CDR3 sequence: CASRQSSYNSPLHF. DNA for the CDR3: TGTGCCTCCCGACAAAGCTCCTATAATTCACCCCTCCACTTT. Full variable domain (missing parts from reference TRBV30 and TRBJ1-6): SQTIHQWPATLVQPVGSPLSLECTVEGTSNPNLYWYRQAAGRGLQLLFYSVGIGQISSEVPQNLSASRPQDRQFILSSKKLLLSDSGFYLCASRQSSYNSPLHFGNGTRLTVT.

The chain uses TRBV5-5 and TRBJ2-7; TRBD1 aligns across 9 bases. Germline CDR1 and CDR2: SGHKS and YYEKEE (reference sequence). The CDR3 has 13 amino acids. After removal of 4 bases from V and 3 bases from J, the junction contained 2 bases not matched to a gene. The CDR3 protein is CASSPDRGYEQYF. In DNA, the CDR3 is TGTGCCAGCAGCCCGGACAGGGGCTACGAGCAGTACTTC.

CDR3 protein: CASSLGVMGSSLGNEQFF. CDR3 nucleotide sequence: TGTGCCAGCAGCTTAGGGGTGATGGGGTCCTCTTTGGGCAATGAGCAGTTCTTC. V and J are TRBV7-2 and TRBJ2-1; no clear D. CDR3 length: 18 residues. Germline V gene sequence: CDR1 SGHTA, CDR2 FQGNSA. V was clipped by 1 base and J by 6 bases, with 22 bases between them.

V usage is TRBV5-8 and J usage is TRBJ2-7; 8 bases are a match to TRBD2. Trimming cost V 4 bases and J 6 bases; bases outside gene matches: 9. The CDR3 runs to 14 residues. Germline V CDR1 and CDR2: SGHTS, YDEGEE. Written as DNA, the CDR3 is TGTGCCAGCAGCAATACCGGGGGGGTAATCGAGCAGTACTTC. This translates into CASSNTGGVIEQYF.

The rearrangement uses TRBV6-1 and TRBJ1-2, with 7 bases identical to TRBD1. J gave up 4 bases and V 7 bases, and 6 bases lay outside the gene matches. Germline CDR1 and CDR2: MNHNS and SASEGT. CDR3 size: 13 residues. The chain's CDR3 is CASNNDRVYGYTF. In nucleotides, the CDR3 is TGTGCCAGCAACAACGACAGGGTCTATGGCTACACCTTC.

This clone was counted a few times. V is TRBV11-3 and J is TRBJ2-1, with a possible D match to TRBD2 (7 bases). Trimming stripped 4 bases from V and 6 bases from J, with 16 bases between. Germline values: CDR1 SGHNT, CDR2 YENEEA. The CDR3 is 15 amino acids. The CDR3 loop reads CASSSVGGASNEQFF. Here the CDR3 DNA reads TGTGCCAGCAGCTCCGTTGGGGGGGCATCCAATGAGCAGTTCTTC.

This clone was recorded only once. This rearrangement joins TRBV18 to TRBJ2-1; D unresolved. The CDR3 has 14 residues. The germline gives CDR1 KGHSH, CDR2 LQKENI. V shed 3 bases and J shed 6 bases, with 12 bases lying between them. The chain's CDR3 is CASSPSMAGNEQFF. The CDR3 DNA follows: TGTGCCAGCTCACCGTCCATGGCCGGCAATGAGCAGTTCTTC. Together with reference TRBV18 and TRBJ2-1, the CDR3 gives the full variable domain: NAGVMQNPRHLVRRRGQEARLRCSPMKGHSHVYWYRQLPEEGLKFMVYLQKENIIDESGMPKERFSAEFPKEGPSILRIQQVVRGDSAAYFCASSPSMAGNEQFFGPGTRLTVL.

In nucleotides, the CDR3 is TGTGCCAGCAGCGCGACAGGGTTTTTGGGGTCACCCCTCCACTTT. Residues: CASSATGFLGSPLHF. The rearrangement links TRBV9 to TRBJ1-6; 7 bases match TRBD1. V dropped 3 bases and J dropped 10; count of bases not matched to a gene: 10. CDR1 and CDR2 from the germline V gene are SGDLS and YYNGEE. The CDR3 covers 15 residues.

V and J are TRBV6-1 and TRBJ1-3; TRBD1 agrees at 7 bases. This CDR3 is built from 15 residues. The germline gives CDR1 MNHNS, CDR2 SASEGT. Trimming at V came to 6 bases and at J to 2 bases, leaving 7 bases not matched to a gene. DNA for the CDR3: TGTGCCAGCAGCCTTGACAGGGAGCCTGGAAACACCATATATTTT. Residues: CASSLDREPGNTIYF.

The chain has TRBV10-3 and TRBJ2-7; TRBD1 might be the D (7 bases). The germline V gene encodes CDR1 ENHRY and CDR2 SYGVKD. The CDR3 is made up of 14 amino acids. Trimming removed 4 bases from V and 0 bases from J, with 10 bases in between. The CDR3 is CAISGGDSSYEQYF. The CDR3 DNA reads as TGTGCCATCAGTGGGGGGGACAGCTCCTACGAGCAGTACTTC.

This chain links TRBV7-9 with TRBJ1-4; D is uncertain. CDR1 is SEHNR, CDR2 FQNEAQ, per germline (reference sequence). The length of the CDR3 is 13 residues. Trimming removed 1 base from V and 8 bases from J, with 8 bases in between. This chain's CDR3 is CASSLGEGEKLFF. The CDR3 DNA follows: TGTGCCAGCAGCTTAGGGGAAGGGGAAAAACTGTTTTTT. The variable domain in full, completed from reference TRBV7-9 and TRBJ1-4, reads DTGVSQNPRHKITKRGQNVTFRCDPISEHNRLYWYRQTLGQGPEFLTYFQNEAQLEKSRLLSDRFSAERPKGSFSTLEIQRTEQGDSAMYLCASSLGEGEKLFFGSGTQLSVL.

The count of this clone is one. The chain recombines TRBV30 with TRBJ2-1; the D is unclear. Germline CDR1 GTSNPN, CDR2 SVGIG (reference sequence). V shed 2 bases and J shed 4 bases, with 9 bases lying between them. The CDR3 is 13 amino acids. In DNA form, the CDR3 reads TGTGCCTGGAGTTGGAACCAGTACAATGAGCAGTTCTTC. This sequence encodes CAWSWNQYNEQFF. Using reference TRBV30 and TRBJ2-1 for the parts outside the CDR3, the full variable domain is SQTIHQWPATLVQPVGSPLSLECTVEGTSNPNLYWYRQAAGRGLQLLFYSVGIGQISSEVPQNLSASRPQDRQFILSSKKLLLSDSGFYLCAWSWNQYNEQFFGPGTRLTVL.

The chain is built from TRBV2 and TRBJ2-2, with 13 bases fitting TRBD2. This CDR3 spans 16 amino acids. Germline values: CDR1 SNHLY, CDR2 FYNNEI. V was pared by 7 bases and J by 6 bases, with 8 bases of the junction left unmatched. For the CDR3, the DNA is TGTGCCAGCACCCGACGGACTAGCGGGGGCTCCGGGGAGCTGTTTTTT. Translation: CASTRRTSGGSGELFF.

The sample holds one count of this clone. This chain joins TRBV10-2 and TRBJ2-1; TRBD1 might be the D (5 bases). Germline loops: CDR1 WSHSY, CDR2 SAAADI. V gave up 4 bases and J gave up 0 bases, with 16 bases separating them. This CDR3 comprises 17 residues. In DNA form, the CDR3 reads TGCGCCAGCAGTGTTGGATTGGCAGGGCCCTCCTACAATGAGCAGTTCTTC. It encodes CASSVGLAGPSYNEQFF.

CDR3 in amino acids: CASSYSTGGREAFF. The CDR3 DNA sequence: TGTGCCAGCAGTTACTCGACAGGGGGGCGGGAAGCTTTCTTT. This sequence joins TRBV6-5 and TRBJ1-1, with TRBD1 matching 9 bases. Trimming removed 0 bases from V and 8 bases from J; junction bases left unmatched: 4. Germline V lookup: CDR1 MNHEY, CDR2 SVGAGI. The length of the CDR3 is 14 residues.

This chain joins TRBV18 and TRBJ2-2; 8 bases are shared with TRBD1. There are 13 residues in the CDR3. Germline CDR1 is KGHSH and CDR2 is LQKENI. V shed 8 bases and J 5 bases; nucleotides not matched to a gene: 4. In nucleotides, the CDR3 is TGTGCCAGCACCTACAGGGGGACCGGGGAGCTGTTTTTT. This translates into CASTYRGTGELFF.

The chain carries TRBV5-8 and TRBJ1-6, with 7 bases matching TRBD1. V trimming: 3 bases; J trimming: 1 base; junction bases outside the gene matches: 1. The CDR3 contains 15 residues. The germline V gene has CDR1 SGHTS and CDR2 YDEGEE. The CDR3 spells CASSYRGSYNSPLHF. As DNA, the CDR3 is TGTGCCAGCAGCTACAGGGGTTCCTATAATTCACCCCTCCACTTT.

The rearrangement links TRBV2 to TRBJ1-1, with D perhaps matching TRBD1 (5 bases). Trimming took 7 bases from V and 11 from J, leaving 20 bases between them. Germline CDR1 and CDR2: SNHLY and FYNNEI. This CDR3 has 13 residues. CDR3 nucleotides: TGTGCCAGCACCCAAGCAGGGAAGGGATCGGCTTTCTTT. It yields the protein CASTQAGKGSAFF. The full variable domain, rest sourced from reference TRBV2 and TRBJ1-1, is EPEVTQTPSHQVTQMGQEVILRCVPISNHLYFYWYRQILGQKVEFLVSFYNNEISEKSEIFDDQFSVERPDGSNFTLKIRSTKLEDSAMYFCASTQAGKGSAFFGQGTRLTVV.

CDR3 DNA: TGTGCCAGCAGCTCCGACAGCCTACAGGGAATGGGTTCACCCCTCCACTTT. Its protein product is CASSSDSLQGMGSPLHF. This chain links TRBV11-2 with TRBJ1-6, with TRBD1 as a possible D gene (6 bases). The length of the CDR3 is 17 residues. V was shortened by 4 bases and J by 9 bases, with 22 bases between the two germline ends. Germline V CDR1 and CDR2: SGHAT, FQNNGV.